A few counts support the clone carrying this T cell receptor (beta chain). Its antigen is not identified. These data are taken from a study of blood T cells in healthy people across ages. Study conclusions and caveats: Estimated diversity that came from one million T cells was considered an underestimate.

The CDR3 contains 14 residues. In germline, CDR1 is LGHDT, CDR2 YNNKEL (reference sequence). V was pared by 5 bases and J by 7 bases, with 17 bases between. It was with a sample-barcoded 5' primer and a J-beta primer mix that a second PCR of about 6 to 12 cycles was run. Each of the samples gave a minimum of 3 million paired-end reads that contained CDR3. TCRdb re-called the 5' RACE reads with MiXCR, one entry per CDR3 protein. The repertoire includes more than 800,000 distinct CDR3 sequences, more than 25% of them detected once, and approximately 15% sits in the top ten. Sequences were obtained from blood. V is TRBV3-1 and J is TRBJ1-1, with D possibly being TRBD1 (6 bases). The receptor was isolated from a woman at least 80 years old in good health. CDR3 sequence: CASSKRTGKGEAFF. The DNA for the CDR3 is TGTGCCAGCAGCAAAAGAACAGGGAAGGGTGAAGCTTTCTTT.